The present TCR beta chain was sequenced within a study of blood T cell repertoires in COVID-19. Overall study: The United States, Italy and Spain supplied acute and convalescent COVID-19 samples. Sources were T cells, B-cell-depleted T cells, or PBMCs; the material itself was cDNA or gDNA.

This clone appeared a single time. Looked up from germline, CDR1 is SGHTS and CDR2 is YDEGEE. The CDR3 has 12 amino acids. Trimming stripped 4 bases from V and 12 bases from J, with 13 bases between. Per the study methods: By means of reference gene primer amplification, nucleated cell counts were estimated. The method was immunoSEQ multiplex PCR; TCRdb's version includes in-frame clones alone and lacks a portion of them. From that table come the V and J calls and clone size; the DNA was used to work out D and trimming. Here the sample spans about 190,000 clones, around 89% being singletons. The genes are TRBV5-8 and TRBJ1-4, with D possibly matching TRBD1 (6 bases). The material sequenced was peripheral blood. The receptor's source is a man aged 35 to 55 with active or convalescent COVID-19. The CDR3 DNA is TGTGCCAGCAGCATCCGGGACAAAGAACTGTTTTTT. It encodes CASSIRDKELFF.